This TCR beta chain comes out of a study of blood T cell repertoires in COVID-19. Study processing details: From reference gene primer amplification, estimates of nucleated cell counts were derived. Assay: immunoSEQ multiplex PCR; the TCRdb copy retains only in-frame clones and omits some. From that table come the V and J calls and clone size; the DNA was used to work out D and trimming. The table lists 100,000 to 150,000 clones, 80% to 85% of them singletons, with around 4.1% in the top ten. CDR3 length: 12 residues. The ends were cut back, 7 bases at V and 4 bases at J, with 8 bases in the middle. Germline-derived CDR1 and CDR2 are SNHLY and FYNNEI.

The sample was peripheral blood. This receptor was taken from a woman in her 50s with acute or convalescent COVID-19. This chain connects TRBV2 to TRBJ1-5, with D uncertain. CDR3 loop: CASMSPNQPQHF. The CDR3 nucleotides are TGTGCCAGCATGAGCCCAAATCAGCCCCAGCATTTT.